This T cell receptor beta chain was profiled in a study of T cells in Graves' hyperthyroidism and ophthalmopathy. CDR1 SSHAT and CDR2 FNYEAQ come from the germline V gene (reference sequence). This CDR3 comprises 13 residues. Amplification of TCR beta CDR3 regions used RNA as the template. A first-round RT-PCR of the TCR CDR3 used the HTBI primer set. Each CDR3 protein is one row after TCRdb ran MiXCR on the multiplex PCR reads. There are approximately 400,000 distinct CDR3 sequences in the sample; about 14% occur only once, and 15% to 20% lies in the top ten. This clonotype showed up many times. Relative to the germline gene, one junction end is altered; a read error may explain this.

This receptor was taken from a woman in her 30s with Graves' ophthalmopathy. The chain couples TRBV7-7 to TRBJ2-2; D gene uncertain. The sequencing sample was made of blood. The CDR3 DNA follows: TGTGCTAGCAGCTCAAGTGTGGCCGGGGAGCTGTTTTTT. Translating gives CASSSSVAGELFF.